The TCR beta chain described here comes from a study of a mutant IDH1 vaccine in newly diagnosed glioma. Turning to the study itself: Vaccine dosing followed radiotherapy by 4-6 weeks, or accompanied temozolomide cycles. Pretreatment consisted of radiotherapy, temozolomide, or both, with most receiving both.

Time point reported: week 35, safety follow-up. Vaccinated patients received 300 ug of mutant IDH1 20-mer peptide per dose, with topical imiquimod. There were new WHO grade 3 or 4 astrocytomas in the donors, and these were IDH1-mutant and ATRX-lost. Remarks on this clone: The target antigen is unknown.

Germline CDR1 and CDR2: MNHEY and SMNVEV (reference sequence). The trim removed 5 bases at V and 4 bases at J, leaving 10 bases unmatched. The CDR3 covers 15 residues. The data were produced by immunoSEQ multiplex PCR, yet TCRdb's version contains in-frame clones alone and is incomplete. In the table there are under 35,000 clones, around three quarters of which are singletons. Study results and limitations: It was 93.3% of patients that developed vaccine-induced immune responses.

V is TRBV27 and J is TRBJ2-7; TRBD2 matches 8 bases. The sequence was collected from a man aged 50 to 59 with glioma. Here the sequenced sample was PBMCs, taken from a glioma patient whose treatment included an IDH1 peptide vaccine. The chain's CDR3 is CASSTQLADIYEQYF. The CDR3 DNA reads TGTGCCAGCAGTACACAACTAGCGGACATATACGAGCAGTACTTC.